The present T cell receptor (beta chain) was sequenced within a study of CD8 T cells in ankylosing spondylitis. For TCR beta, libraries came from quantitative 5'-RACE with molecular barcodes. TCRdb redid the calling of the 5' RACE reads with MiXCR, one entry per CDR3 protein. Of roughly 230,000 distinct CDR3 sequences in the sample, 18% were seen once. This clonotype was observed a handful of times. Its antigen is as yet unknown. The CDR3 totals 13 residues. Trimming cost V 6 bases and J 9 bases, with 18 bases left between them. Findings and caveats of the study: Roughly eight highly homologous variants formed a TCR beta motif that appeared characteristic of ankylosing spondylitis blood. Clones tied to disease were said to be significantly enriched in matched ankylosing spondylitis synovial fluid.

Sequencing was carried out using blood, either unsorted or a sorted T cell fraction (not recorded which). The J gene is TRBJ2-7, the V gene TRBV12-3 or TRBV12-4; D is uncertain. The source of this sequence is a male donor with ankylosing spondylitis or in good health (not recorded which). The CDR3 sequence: CASSAPGPYRQYF. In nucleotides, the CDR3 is TGTGCCAGCAGCGCACCCGGGCCCTACAGGCAGTACTTC.